The 20 T cell receptor beta chains listed next were all sequenced from one sample in a study of T cells in Graves' hyperthyroidism and ophthalmopathy. Amplified TCR beta CDR3 regions came from RNA transcripts. Carried out on the TCR CDR3, a first-round RT-PCR used the HTBI primer set. TCRdb re-derived calls from the multiplex PCR reads in MiXCR, one entry per CDR3 protein. The sample includes 200,000 to 250,000 distinct CDR3 sequences, roughly 15% of them seen just once. The sample comprised blood. Source of these receptors: a woman younger than 30 with Graves' ophthalmopathy.

Details on this clonotype: This may come from a read error, since a much larger clone is one base off. The J gene is TRBJ2-7, the V gene TRBV28; no firm D call. The DNA end favors TRBJ2-1, so the J call may be wrong. Germline loops: CDR1 MDHEN, CDR2 SYDVKM. The CDR3 is 14 residues long. CDR3: CASSQDLGSYEQFF. The CDR3 DNA is TGCGCCAGCAGCCAAGACTTGGGATCCTACGAGCAGTTCTTC.

The chain has TRBV2 and TRBJ1-5, with 9 bases lining up with TRBD1. Germline V gene data show CDR1 as SNHLY and CDR2 as FYNNEI. The CDR3 is 14 amino acids. V dropped 7 bases and J dropped 9; count of bases not matched to a gene: 10. The CDR3 region is CASTIRDRAGPQHF. The CDR3 nucleotides read TGTGCCAGCACTATCCGGGACAGGGCCGGGCCCCAGCATTTT.

The genes are TRBV28 and TRBJ2-3; TRBD2 agrees at 16 bases. The V segment lost 6 bases and the J segment 4 bases; nucleotides outside the gene matches: 7. The CDR3 covers 17 residues. From germline, CDR1 is MDHEN and CDR2 SYDVKM. The chain's CDR3 is CASSPSGLAGGPDTQYF. The DNA of the CDR3 is TGTGCCAGCAGCCCCTCGGGACTAGCGGGGGGGCCAGATACGCAGTATTTT.

The V gene is TRBV25-1, the J gene TRBJ2-5; D may be TRBD1 (5 bases). The CDR3 contains 13 residues. V gave up 5 bases and J gave up 5 bases, with 12 bases separating them. In germline, CDR1 is MGHDK, CDR2 SYGVNS. The CDR3 DNA reads as TGTGCCAGCAGTCGTGCCCCAGGGGAGACCCAGTACTTC. Protein product: CASSRAPGETQYF.

This clonotype has a count of ten or more. The V call is TRBV5-1, the J call TRBJ1-2, with 7 bases lining up with TRBD1. Germline assignment: CDR1 SGHRS and CDR2 YFSETQ. With V trimmed by 4 bases and J by 5 bases, 11 bases remained unmatched. The CDR3 runs to 15 residues. CDR3 sequence (DNA): TGCGCCAGCAGCCTGGACAGGTCCTCCTCATATGGCTACACCTTC. As protein: CASSLDRSSSYGYTF.

This clonotype was observed many times. Written as DNA, the CDR3 is TGTGCCACCAGTGATCCATCAGGGGGTAGGAGCTCCTACAATGAGCAGTTCTTC. Translating gives CATSDPSGGRSSYNEQFF. This sequence joins TRBV24-1 and TRBJ2-1; the match to TRBD1 covers 7 bases. Germline lookup yields CDR1 KGHDR and CDR2 SFDVKD. This CDR3 region has 18 residues. With 3 bases clipped from V and 0 bases from J, the junction kept 10 bases outside the gene matches.

This clonotype was seen many times. The rearrangement uses TRBV6-5 and TRBJ2-3; D not certain. V was clipped by 0 bases and J by 2 bases, with 6 bases between them. This CDR3 region has 14 residues. Germline CDR1 reads MNHEY; CDR2 reads SVGAGI. CDR3 bases: TGTGCCAGCAGTTACTCGGGTCTCACAGATACGCAGTATTTT. Its translation is CASSYSGLTDTQYF.

The rearrangement links TRBV7-3 to TRBJ2-2, with 7 bases fitting TRBD2. The germline V gene has CDR1 SGHTA and CDR2 FQGTGA. This CDR3 region has 17 residues. J was trimmed by 0 bases and V by 1 base; bases with no gene match: 5. The CDR3 loop reads CASSLNPSGTNTGELFF. The CDR3 DNA reads as TGTGCCAGCAGCTTAAATCCCAGCGGGACGAACACCGGGGAGCTGTTTTTT.

This clonotype was detected many times. The gene calls are TRBV12-3 or TRBV12-4 and TRBJ1-1; maybe TRBD1 (5 bases). The CDR3 has 16 amino acids. V was trimmed by 6 bases and J by 1 base, leaving 18 bases between them. CDR3 coding DNA: TGTGCCAGCAGCGCTGGGACCGACCGGGGGAACACTGAAGCTTTCTTT. Translating gives CASSAGTDRGNTEAFF.

This clonotype was detected many times. This sequence joins TRBV20-1 and TRBJ1-4; D uncertain. The CDR3 is 15 residues long. With 3 bases removed from V and 0 bases from J, the gap between germline ends came to 11 bases. CDR1 DFQATT and CDR2 SNEGSKA come from the germline V gene (reference sequence). CDR3 nucleotides: TGCAGTGCTAGGCCCGCCGGGACAACTAATGAAAAACTGTTTTTT. This encodes CSARPAGTTNEKLFF.

This clonotype was counted many times. The chain links TRBV5-4 to TRBJ2-5, with D possibly being TRBD2 (5 bases). CDR1 SGHNT and CDR2 YYREEE come from the germline V gene (reference sequence). Trimming pared 1 base from V and 3 bases from J, leaving 10 bases between. The CDR3 sequence is 14 residues long. Written as DNA, the CDR3 is TGTGCCAGCAGCTTGTCACAGACTAAAGAGACCCAGTACTTC. As protein: CASSLSQTKETQYF.

This clonotype was counted ten times or more. The V and J genes are TRBV20-1 and TRBJ2-3; D gene unclear. The CDR3 sequence is 12 residues long. Per the germline V gene, CDR1 is DFQATT and CDR2 is SNEGSKA (reference sequence). The CDR3 loop is CTIFGSTDTQYF. The CDR3 DNA is TGCACTATCTTCGGGAGCACAGATACGCAGTATTTT.

This clonotype was observed a handful of times. The chain uses TRBV20-1 and TRBJ2-1; 10 bases agree with TRBD2. CDR3 length: 13 amino acids. V lost 5 bases to trimming and J lost 8 bases; unmatched junction nucleotides: 6. Germline CDR1 reads DFQATT; CDR2 reads SNEGSKA (reference sequence). The CDR3 sequence: CSAHISGRYEQFF. In nucleotides, the CDR3 is TGCAGTGCTCACATTAGCGGGAGGTATGAGCAGTTCTTC.

The chain employs TRBV10-2 and TRBJ1-1, with 8 bases fitting TRBD1. The CDR3 extends over 14 amino acids. Germline V gives CDR1 WSHSY, CDR2 SAAADI. The junction had 7 bases not matched to a gene; V was cut back by 6 bases and J by 4 bases. Written as DNA, the CDR3 is TGCGCCAGCAGAGAGGACAGGGTGGGCACTGAAGCTTTCTTT. Residues: CASREDRVGTEAFF.

The CDR3, as DNA: TGCGCCAGCAGCCTTAGACAGGGAGAGAACACCATATATTTT. Its translation is CASSLRQGENTIYF. This chain uses TRBV4-1 with TRBJ1-3; 7 bases fit TRBD1. The CDR3 has 14 amino acids. With V trimmed by 4 bases and J by 7 bases, 7 bases remained unmatched. The germline V gene has CDR1 MGHRA and CDR2 YSYEKL.

The table lists this clonotype with many counts. J is TRBJ1-1 and V is TRBV28; 9 nucleotides align to TRBD1. CDR1 MDHEN and CDR2 SYDVKM come from the germline V gene. The CDR3 has 13 amino acids. Trimming at V came to 10 bases and at J to 0 bases, leaving 3 bases not matched to a gene. For the CDR3, the DNA is TGTGCCACAAACAGGGGGCTGAACACTGAAGCTTTCTTT. It translates to CATNRGLNTEAFF.

This clonotype was observed at least ten times. The V call is TRBV6-7, the J call TRBJ1-2, with D uncertain. TRBV6-7 counts as an open reading frame of uncertain function. Deletions cut 2 bases from V and 3 bases from J, with 19 bases between. This CDR3 spans 17 amino acids. The CDR3 loop is CASSYPPSSPRHYGYTF. The CDR3 coding sequence is TGTGCCAGCAGTTACCCCCCATCATCCCCGCGTCACTATGGCTACACCTTC.

This clonotype appeared many times. V gene TRBV12-3 or TRBV12-4 combines with J gene TRBJ2-7, with 12 bases that match TRBD2. The V segment lost 3 bases and the J segment 6 bases; nucleotides outside the gene matches: 3. The CDR3 is 14 residues long. CDR3 loop: CASSFRTSGVEQYF. As DNA, the CDR3 is TGTGCCAGCAGTTTTAGGACTAGCGGGGTCGAGCAGTACTTC.

The rearrangement links TRBV11-2 to TRBJ2-7; TRBD2 matches at 15 bases. V was clipped by 6 bases and J by 3 bases; unmatched bases: 6. Germline values: CDR1 SGHAT, CDR2 FQNNGV. CDR3 length: 16 residues. CDR3 amino acids: CASRGGTSGGRYEQYF. In nucleotides, the CDR3 is TGTGCCAGCAGAGGGGGGACTAGCGGGGGGCGCTACGAGCAGTACTTC.

As to this clonotype: Relative to the germline gene, one junction end is altered; a read error may explain this. This chain uses TRBV19 with TRBJ1-1, with no clear D. Germline V gives CDR1 LNHDA, CDR2 SQIVND (reference sequence). The CDR3 sequence is 13 residues long. CDR3 bases: TGTGCCAGTAGTATCGCGGTGAACACTGAAGCTTCCTTT. Residues: CASSIAVNTEASF.